The clone carrying this T cell receptor (beta chain) was seen at least ten times. Per germline, CDR1 MNHEY and CDR2 SVGEGT. With 7 bases removed from V and 2 bases from J, the gap between germline ends came to 15 bases. The CDR3 loop spans 14 amino acids. MiXCR, applied by TCRdb to the PCR reads, yields one record per CDR3 protein. The sample includes fewer than 90,000 distinct CDR3 sequences, under 55% of them seen just once. The data were obtained in a study of CDR3 diversity in severe acne. The sequencing sample was made of blood. The sequence derives from a male donor with severe acne vulgaris. The chain is built from TRBV6-2 or TRBV6-3 and TRBJ2-7; D possibly corresponds to TRBD2 (6 bases). CDR3 DNA: TGTGCCAGCATCCAAGGCGGGGCACCCTACGAGCAGTACTTC. This encodes CASIQGGAPYEQYF.